This T cell receptor beta chain was found in a study of graft-versus-host responses after intestinal transplantation. On the study more broadly: Every transplant recipient was induced with anti-thymocyte globulin, then maintained on tacrolimus and steroids for roughly 3 years.

Regarding the study as a whole: The marrow of recipients harbored GvH clones, and ileum or blood showed some of them first.

Trimming left V 0 bases short and J 2 bases short, with 13 bases between. The germline gives CDR1 LNHNV, CDR2 YYDKDF (reference sequence). The CDR3 extends over 16 amino acids. Regarding this clone: Its antigen remains unknown.

Measured with immunoSEQ multiplex PCR; TCRdb has only the in-frame clones, and not every one. This table has 41,000 or so clones, approximately 95% appearing once. This sequence joins TRBV15 and TRBJ1-1, with a possible D match to TRBD1 (5 bases). The sequence was collected from a human donor who was the organ donor for an intestinal transplant. Sequenced material: unstimulated CD8+ T cells sorted from spleen or lymph node cells, taken before transplant. The CDR3 loop is CATSRERGGVNTEAFF. The CDR3 DNA is TGTGCCACCAGCAGAGAGCGGGGGGGGGTAAACACTGAAGCTTTCTTT.